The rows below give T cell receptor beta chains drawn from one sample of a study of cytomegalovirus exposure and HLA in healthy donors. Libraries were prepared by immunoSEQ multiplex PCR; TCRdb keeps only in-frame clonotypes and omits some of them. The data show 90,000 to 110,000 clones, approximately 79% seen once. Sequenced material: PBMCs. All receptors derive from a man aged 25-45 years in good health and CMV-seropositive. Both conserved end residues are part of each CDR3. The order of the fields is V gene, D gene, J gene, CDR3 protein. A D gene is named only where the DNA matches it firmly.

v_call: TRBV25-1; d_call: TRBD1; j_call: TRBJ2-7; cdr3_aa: CASTGTGADEQYF
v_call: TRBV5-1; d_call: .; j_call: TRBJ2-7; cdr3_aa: CASSLTGFEQYF
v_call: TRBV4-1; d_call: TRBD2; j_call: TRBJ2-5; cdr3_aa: CASSQVAGGETQYF
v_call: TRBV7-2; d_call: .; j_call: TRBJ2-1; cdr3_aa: CASSSIASSYNEQFF
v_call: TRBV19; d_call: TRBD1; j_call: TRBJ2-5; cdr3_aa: CASSIAHRGQETQYF
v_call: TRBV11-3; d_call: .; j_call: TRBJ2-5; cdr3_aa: CASSSSVTDYSETQYF
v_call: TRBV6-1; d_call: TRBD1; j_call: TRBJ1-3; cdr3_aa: CASSPRDSSGNTIYF
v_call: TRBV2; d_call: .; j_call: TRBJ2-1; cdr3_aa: CASRDGRGRGNEQFF
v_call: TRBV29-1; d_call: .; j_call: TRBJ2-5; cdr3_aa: CSVAGVLGETQYF
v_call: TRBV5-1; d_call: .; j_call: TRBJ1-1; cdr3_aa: CASSLDGVGLGTEAFF
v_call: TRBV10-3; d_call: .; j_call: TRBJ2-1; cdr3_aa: CAISGIQEQFF
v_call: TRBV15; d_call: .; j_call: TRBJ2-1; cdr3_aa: CATSRDKGLGEQFF
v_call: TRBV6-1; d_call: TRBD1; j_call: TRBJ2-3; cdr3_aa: CASSGDRGLRTDTQYF
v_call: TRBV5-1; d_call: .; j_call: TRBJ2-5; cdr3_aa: CASSYRTAPGETQYF
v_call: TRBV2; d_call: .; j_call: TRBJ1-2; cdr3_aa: CASSAEAYGYTF
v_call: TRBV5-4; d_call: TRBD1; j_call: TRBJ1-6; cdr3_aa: CASSPGQNLNSPLHF
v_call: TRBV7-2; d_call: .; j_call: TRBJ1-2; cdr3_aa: CASSLAPLQLVTPYGYTF
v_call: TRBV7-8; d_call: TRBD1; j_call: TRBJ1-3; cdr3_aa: CASSLDRGAGGNTIYF